The 26 T cell receptor beta chains reported below all come from one sample, sequenced in a study of cytomegalovirus exposure and HLA in healthy donors. The PCR employed 60 Vbeta primers together with 13 Jbeta primers. Sequencing was performed with immunoSEQ multiplex PCR; in TCRdb, only in-frame clones are kept and a portion is missing. The sample lists about 190,000 clones, approximately 80% occurring once. The specimen was PBMCs. Source of these receptors: a woman in her thirties in good health and CMV-seronegative.

The gene calls are TRBV19 and TRBJ2-5; 11 bases line up with TRBD2. Gene TRBJ2-7 matches the end of the DNA better, so the J call may be wrong. Germline V lookup: CDR1 LNHDA, CDR2 SQIVND (reference sequence). The CDR3 is 18 residues long. The CDR3, as DNA: TGTGCCAGTAGTCGGGGGTCGAGGACTAGCGGGTTCTCCTACGAGCAGTACTTC. Its protein product is CASSRGSRTSGFSYEQYF.

The gene calls are TRBV5-1 and TRBJ2-5; 13 bases agree with TRBD2. The germline V gene has CDR1 SGHRS and CDR2 YFSETQ. The CDR3 covers 16 residues. V lost 4 bases and J lost 0; bases outside the gene matches: 3. CDR3 in amino acids: CASSPGLAGDQETQYF. Here the CDR3 DNA reads TGCGCCAGCAGCCCAGGACTAGCGGGGGACCAAGAGACCCAGTACTTC.

This chain joins TRBV2 and TRBJ1-1; 9 bases are shared with TRBD1. After removal of 6 bases from V and 4 bases from J, the junction contained 3 bases not matched to a gene. Germline-derived CDR1 and CDR2 are SNHLY and FYNNEI. The CDR3 has 13 residues. CDR3 in amino acids: CASRVDRGTEAFF. The CDR3 DNA reads TGTGCCAGCAGGGTGGACAGGGGCACTGAAGCTTTCTTT.

The J gene is TRBJ2-1, the V gene TRBV7-2, with a tentative D call TRBD1 (5 bases). The CDR3 length is 17 residues. CDR1 is SGHTA and CDR2 is FQGNSA in the germline V gene. Trimming removed 6 bases at V and 0 bases at J, with 18 bases between. The CDR3 sequence is CASSSQGLTFSYNEQFF. The CDR3 DNA reads as TGTGCCAGCAGTTCGCAGGGTTTGACCTTCTCCTACAATGAGCAGTTCTTC.

The chain links TRBV9 to TRBJ2-1; D might be TRBD2 (5 bases). V lost 3 bases and J lost 10, with 11 bases in between. Germline CDR1 and CDR2: SGDLS and YYNGEE. The CDR3 consists of 12 residues. The CDR3 DNA sequence: TGTGCCAGCAGCGCCCCAGCTAGCGAGCAGTTCTTC. Encoded protein: CASSAPASEQFF. The full variable domain, its missing parts supplied by reference TRBV9 and TRBJ2-1, is DSGVTQTPKHLITATGQRVTLRCSPRSGDLSVYWYQQSLDQGLQFLIQYYNGEERAKGNILERFSAQQFPDLHSELNLSSLELGDSALYFCASSAPASEQFFGPGTRLTVL.

This clone came up once. This chain joins TRBV5-1 and TRBJ2-6, with D unresolved. Germline CDR1 reads SGHRS; CDR2 reads YFSETQ. This CDR3 has 16 amino acids. The germline V and J ends were trimmed by 0 bases and 0 bases, with 7 bases remaining between them. The CDR3 DNA follows: TGCGCCAGCAGCTTGGATGGGCCCTCTGGGGCCAACGTCCTGACTTTC. Amino acid sequence: CASSLDGPSGANVLTF.

The V and J genes are TRBV29-1 and TRBJ1-2; D might be TRBD1 (6 bases). This CDR3 has 11 amino acids. CDR1 is SQVTM, CDR2 ANQGSEA, per germline. The germline V and J ends were trimmed by 4 bases and 3 bases, with 6 bases remaining between them. CDR3 region: CSVGTDYGYTF. The DNA for the CDR3 is TGCAGCGTTGGGACAGACTATGGCTACACCTTC. Filled out from reference TRBV29-1 and TRBJ1-2, the complete variable domain reads SAVISQKPSRDICQRGTSLTIQCQVDSQVTMMFWYRQQPGQSLTLIATANQGSEATYESGFVIDKFPISRPNLTFSTLTVSNMSPEDSSIYLCSVGTDYGYTFGSGTRLTVV.

This rearrangement joins TRBV7-9 to TRBJ1-6, with D possibly matching TRBD1 (6 bases). The V and J ends lost 1 base and 5 bases respectively, with 6 bases between them. Germline V CDR1 and CDR2: SEHNR, FQNEAQ (reference sequence). The CDR3 runs 14 residues. CDR3 protein: CASSLGQDNSPLHF. CDR3 DNA: TGTGCCAGCAGCTTAGGACAGGATAATTCACCCCTCCACTTT.

The rearrangement joins TRBV29-1 to TRBJ1-1; the D is unclear. The CDR3 sequence is 13 residues long. Trimming took off 3 bases at V and 6 bases at J, with 14 bases between the two ends. Germline CDR1 reads SQVTM; CDR2 reads ANQGSEA. The CDR3 is CSVDEGLGAEAFF. CDR3 coding DNA: TGCAGCGTTGACGAGGGCCTCGGGGCTGAAGCTTTCTTT.

The chain carries TRBV5-1 and TRBJ1-1, with D possibly matching TRBD1 (6 bases). V lost 0 bases, J lost 8 bases, and 11 bases lay in between. CDR3 length equals 13 residues. Germline loops: CDR1 SGHRS, CDR2 YFSETQ. The CDR3 region is CASSLADGGEAFF. The CDR3 DNA is TGCGCCAGCAGCTTGGCCGATGGGGGCGAAGCTTTCTTT.

The chain uses TRBV19 and TRBJ2-3, with 10 bases aligning to TRBD2. V shed 9 bases and J 9 bases; nucleotides not matched to a gene: 15. Germline V gene lookup returns CDR1 LNHDA and CDR2 SQIVND (reference sequence). The CDR3 runs 15 residues. Here the CDR3 reads CASATAASGGVTQYF. The CDR3 DNA reads as TGTGCCAGCGCCACCGCGGCCAGCGGGGGGGTGACGCAGTATTTT.

The chain links TRBV5-1 to TRBJ2-5; 7 nucleotides align to TRBD2. The CDR3 has 16 amino acids. V trimming: 0 bases; J trimming: 5 bases; junction bases outside the gene matches: 10. Germline values: CDR1 SGHRS, CDR2 YFSETQ. CDR3 DNA sequence: TGCGCCAGCAGCTTGGTAGCGGGCCTGGTGAGGGAGACCCAGTACTTC. This sequence encodes CASSLVAGLVRETQYF. The full variable domain, completed using reference TRBV5-1 and TRBJ2-5, is KAGVTQTPRYLIKTRGQQVTLSCSPISGHRSVSWYQQTPGQGLQFLFEYFSETQRNKGNFPGRFSGRQFSNSRSEMNVSTLELGDSALYLCASSLVAGLVRETQYFGPGTRLLVL.

The J gene is TRBJ1-3, the V gene TRBV7-8, with unresolved D. V was trimmed by 0 bases and J by 0 bases, leaving 9 bases between them. Germline V gene data show CDR1 as SGHVS and CDR2 as FQNEAQ. The CDR3 runs to 16 residues. The DNA for the CDR3 is TGTGCCAGCAGCTTAGCCCTTTTCCTCTCTGGAAACACCATATATTTT. This gives the protein CASSLALFLSGNTIYF.

In this sample, this clone turned up once. The chain links TRBV2 to TRBJ2-7; 10 positions match TRBD1. Trimming took 10 bases from V and 3 from J; bases not matched to a gene: 6. The germline V gene has CDR1 SNHLY and CDR2 FYNNEI. The CDR3 extends over 13 amino acids. The CDR3 reads CATTRDRGYEQYF. CDR3 bases: TGTGCCACCACTCGGGACAGGGGCTACGAGCAGTACTTC.

V usage is TRBV4-3 and J usage is TRBJ2-3, with 12 nucleotides matching TRBD2. CDR1 LGHNA and CDR2 YSLEER come from the germline V gene. V was pared by 1 base and J by 3 bases, with 5 bases of the junction left unmatched. The CDR3 is 17 residues long. This CDR3 is CASSQGPSGRATDTQYF. In DNA, the CDR3 is TGCGCCAGCAGCCAAGGTCCTAGCGGGAGGGCAACAGATACGCAGTATTTT.

This rearrangement joins TRBV25-1 to TRBJ2-7, with a weak D call TRBD2 (5 bases). The CDR3 is made up of 15 amino acids. With 2 bases removed from V and 5 bases from J, the gap between germline ends came to 16 bases. Germline CDR1 reads MGHDK; CDR2 reads SYGVNS. CDR3 loop: CASSETGRGYDEQYF. Here the CDR3 DNA reads TGTGCCAGCAGTGAAACGGGCCGGGGATATGACGAGCAGTACTTC.

CDR3 in amino acids: CASSFSQGAGGTDTQYF. Here the CDR3 DNA reads TGCGCCAGCAGCTTCTCTCAGGGGGCGGGCGGCACAGATACGCAGTATTTT. This chain links TRBV5-1 with TRBJ2-3; 8 positions agree with TRBD1. Germline V CDR1 and CDR2: SGHRS, YFSETQ. The CDR3 consists of 17 residues. J lost 1 base, V lost 2 bases, and 9 bases had no gene match.

The chain uses TRBV7-2 and TRBJ1-6; no firm D call. Deletions cut 0 bases from V and 10 bases from J, with 13 bases between. CDR1 SGHTA and CDR2 FQGNSA come from the germline V gene. The length of the CDR3 is 15 residues. The CDR3 reads CASSLAPGIRSPLHF. The CDR3 DNA reads TGTGCCAGCAGCTTAGCGCCGGGGATACGGTCACCCCTCCACTTT.

J is TRBJ2-7 and V is TRBV2; D might be TRBD1 (6 bases). V dropped 1 base and J dropped 0 bases, with 13 bases sitting between them. The length of the CDR3 is 16 residues. Germline V CDR1 and CDR2: SNHLY, FYNNEI. The CDR3 DNA is TGTGCCAGCAGTGAAGGCTGGGACATCAGCTCCTACGAGCAGTACTTC. Its translation: CASSEGWDISSYEQYF.

This chain links TRBV5-6 with TRBJ1-3; D is uncertain. Germline V CDR1 and CDR2: SGHDT, YYEEEE. This CDR3 is built from 15 residues. V was shortened by 0 bases and J by 1 base, with 8 bases between the two germline ends. The CDR3 DNA is TGTGCCAGCAGCTTGGCGGGGTTGTCTGGAAACACCATATATTTT. It codes for CASSLAGLSGNTIYF.

The chain couples TRBV29-1 to TRBJ2-1, with 10 bases matching TRBD2. V lost 4 bases to trimming and J lost 4 bases; unmatched junction nucleotides: 4. CDR1 and CDR2 from the germline V gene are SQVTM and ANQGSEA. The CDR3 runs 14 residues. In nucleotides, the CDR3 is TGCAGCGTTGGAGGACTAGCGGCATACAATGAGCAGTTCTTC. Encoded protein: CSVGGLAAYNEQFF.

The genes are TRBV7-9 and TRBJ2-5; possibly TRBD2 for D (6 bases). V gave up 5 bases and J gave up 11 bases, with 15 bases separating them. CDR3 size: 12 residues. Germline loops: CDR1 SEHNR, CDR2 FQNEAQ (reference sequence). CDR3 loop: CASSLREWEQYF. DNA for the CDR3: TGTGCCAGCAGCCTCCGGGAGTGGGAGCAGTACTTC. The whole variable domain, remainder taken from reference TRBV7-9 and TRBJ2-5, is DTGVSQNPRHKITKRGQNVTFRCDPISEHNRLYWYRQTLGQGPEFLTYFQNEAQLEKSRLLSDRFSAERPKGSFSTLEIQRTEQGDSAMYLCASSLREWEQYFGPGTRLLVL.

The V and J genes are TRBV29-1 and TRBJ2-4; D perhaps matches TRBD2 (7 bases). Germline CDR1 SQVTM, CDR2 ANQGSEA. V lost 4 bases and J 1 base, leaving 20 bases between the germline ends. The CDR3 totals 17 residues. CDR3 DNA: TGCAGCGTTGTGGGGGGGCGGAAGGTTCGGGCCAAAAACATTCAGTACTTC. Amino acid sequence: CSVVGGRKVRAKNIQYF.

This chain links TRBV19 with TRBJ1-2; the match to TRBD1 covers 7 bases. The junction had 8 bases not matched to a gene; V was cut back by 3 bases and J by 4 bases. The CDR3 totals 15 residues. Germline assignment: CDR1 LNHDA and CDR2 SQIVND (reference sequence). CDR3 loop: CASSIQRDRIYGYTF. The CDR3 nucleotides are TGTGCCAGTAGTATCCAAAGGGACAGAATCTATGGCTACACCTTC.

This chain joins TRBV5-1 and TRBJ1-4; D gene ambiguous. CDR1 is SGHRS and CDR2 is YFSETQ in the germline V gene. V lost 0 bases and J lost 5, with 5 bases in between. This CDR3 is 13 amino acids long. CDR3 loop: CASSLGRNEKLFF. Here the CDR3 DNA reads TGCGCCAGCAGCTTGGGCAGAAATGAAAAACTGTTTTTT.

This chain joins TRBV4-3 and TRBJ2-7, with D possibly being TRBD2 (5 bases). Trimming pared 0 bases from V and 4 bases from J, leaving 13 bases between. Germline CDR1 and CDR2: LGHNA and YSLEER. The CDR3 is 15 residues long. The CDR3 nucleotides read TGCGCCAGCAGCCAAGATCGTACGGGATTGTACGAGCAGTACTTC. This translates into CASSQDRTGLYEQYF.